This T cell receptor beta chain was captured by sequencing in a study of blood T cell repertoires in COVID-19. Looking at the study overall: Acute and convalescent COVID-19 samples came from the United States, Italy and Spain. Sources were T cells, B-cell-depleted T cells, or PBMCs; the material itself was cDNA or gDNA.

V lost 0 bases and J 3 bases, leaving 11 bases between the germline ends. Looked up from germline, CDR1 is SGHKS and CDR2 is YYEKEE (reference sequence). The CDR3 loop spans 15 amino acids. Enrollment of patients from Seattle took place during active infection, with longitudinal follow-up. Original handling: Nucleated cell number was recorded as an estimate derived from reference gene primer amplification. Sequencing was performed with immunoSEQ multiplex PCR; in TCRdb, only in-frame clones are kept and a portion is missing. V and J calls plus clone size are reproduced from that table; the DNA served to infer D and trimming. Of a few hundred thousand clones in the sample, over 70% were seen once.

The gene calls are TRBV5-5 and TRBJ2-3, with no clear D. The material sequenced was peripheral blood. The TCR was taken from a woman in her seventies with COVID-19, enrolled during active disease. The CDR3 DNA reads as TGTGCCAGCAGCTTGGCTAATATGGTGACAGATACGCAGTATTTT. This translates into CASSLANMVTDTQYF.